This T cell receptor beta chain was sequenced in a study of CD8 T cells in ankylosing spondylitis. Study conclusions and caveats: The clones that were linked to disease were reported to be significantly enriched in matched synovial fluid samples from ankylosing spondylitis patients.

This CDR3 contains 16 residues. V lost 5 bases to trimming and J lost 0 bases, with 11 bases between them. This clonotype showed up many times. Its antigen is unidentified. A single record per CDR3 protein comes from TCRdb applying MiXCR to the 5' RACE reads. The table includes under 250,000 distinct CDR3 sequences, roughly 10% detected once. This chain joins TRBV12-3 or TRBV12-4 and TRBJ2-6; tentative D call: TRBD1 (5 bases). What was sequenced was blood, either unsorted or a sorted T cell fraction (not recorded which). The receptor comes from a male donor with ankylosing spondylitis or in good health (not recorded which). CDR3 DNA sequence: TGTGCCAGCAGTCCCTTGACAGTCTCTGGGGCCAACGTCCTGACTTTC. Translating it yields CASSPLTVSGANVLTF.